This T cell receptor (beta chain) comes out of a study of T cells expressing NK-cell markers. Study-wide context: It was from sorted CD3+CD56+NKG2C+, CD3+CD56+NKG2C- and CD3+CD56-NKG2C+ T cells that TCR beta repertoires came.

The CDR3 covers 17 residues. TCR beta libraries carry UMIs added by 5'RACE template switching. Each CDR3 protein gets one entry in TCRdb, which reprocessed the 5' RACE reads and gives no DNA. The record lists approximately 460,000 distinct CDR3 sequences, of which the ten most abundant hold 6% to 8%. The V gene is TRBV12-3 or TRBV12-4, the J gene TRBJ2-6; TCRdb's D call, TRBD2, is unchecked because there is no DNA. Sequenced input: blood T cells: a sorted CD56 or NKG2C T cell subset, CD4+ or CD8+ T cells, or bulk PBMC T cells (not recorded which). This receptor was taken from a woman aged 18 to 75 in good health. Here the CDR3 reads CASTPGPAHSGANVLTF.